The 30 T cell receptor beta chains below were found in one sample sequenced in a study of response to subunit inactivated influenza vaccine (dated by TCRdb to the late 2010s). The receptor library was made with RT-PCR. Sequencing took place on an Illumina HiSeq 2500. TCRdb cleaned the public reads at Q25 with fastp, built clones with MiXCR and kept in-frame beta chains. Identical CDR3 proteins give one entry, which carries the most common genes and DNA. This sample is represented by fewer than 800,000 distinct CDR3 sequences; around a sixth of them were singletons. Approximately 10% of the sample rests with the top ten. The sample here was PBMCs from blood, taken 11 to 12 days after vaccination. These TCRs come from a man aged 45-65 years who received an inactivated influenza vaccine. Donor details come from another sample of the same person, matched by shared clones.

V is TRBV4-3 and J is TRBJ2-1; D remains unclear. Trimming cost V 1 base and J 5 bases, with 24 bases left between them. Germline values: CDR1 LGHNA, CDR2 YSLEER. The CDR3 has 19 residues. CDR3 sequence: CASSQVTPLQIQSDNEQFF. CDR3 nucleotide sequence: TGCGCCAGCAGCCAAGTAACACCCCTTCAGATTCAAAGCGACAATGAGCAGTTCTTC.

This clonotype was detected ten times or more. The gene calls are TRBV7-2 and TRBJ2-3; D ambiguous. V gave up 1 base and J gave up 0 bases, with 11 bases separating them. Per the germline V gene, CDR1 is SGHTA and CDR2 is FQGNSA. The CDR3 totals 16 residues. The CDR3 nucleotides read TGTGCCAGCAGCTTAGTCTCCGTTACTAGCACAGATACGCAGTATTTT. It specifies CASSLVSVTSTDTQYF.

In DNA form, the CDR3 reads TGCAGTGCCAGGGCCTCCGGCGAAGATACGCAGTATTTT. It yields the protein CSARASGEDTQYF. V is TRBV20-1 and J is TRBJ2-3; weak D call: TRBD1 (5 bases). The CDR3 covers 13 residues. CDR1 and CDR2 (germline): DFQATT, SNEGSKA (reference sequence). Deletions cut 6 bases from V and 5 bases from J, with 15 bases between.

As DNA, the CDR3 is TGTGCCAGCAGCAGCAATAAGTGGGAGGGGGGTCCAGATACGCAGTATTTT. This gives the protein CASSSNKWEGGPDTQYF. The V gene is TRBV3-1, the J gene TRBJ2-3, with D tentatively TRBD2 (7 bases). The V and J ends lost 5 bases and 4 bases respectively, with 22 bases between them. This CDR3 has 17 amino acids. CDR1 and CDR2 (germline): LGHDT, YNNKEL (reference sequence).

In its sample, this clonotype was seen a few times. This chain joins TRBV4-1 and TRBJ2-3; the match to TRBD2 covers 9 bases. V was clipped by 4 bases and J by 7 bases; unmatched bases: 12. Germline assignment: CDR1 MGHRA and CDR2 YSYEKL. The CDR3 loop spans 16 amino acids. This CDR3 reads CASSPIVIAGAYTQYF. DNA of the CDR3: TGCGCCAGCAGCCCCATTGTGATAGCGGGGGCATATACGCAGTATTTT.

This clonotype was recorded only once. In this CDR3 the conserved last residue, phenylalanine or tryptophan, is missing, so a read error is likely. The chain couples TRBV15 to TRBJ1-5, with D uncertain. CDR3 length equals 14 residues. V was clipped by 0 bases and J by 6 bases, with 9 bases between them. Looked up from germline, CDR1 is LNHNV and CDR2 is YYDKDF (reference sequence). This chain's CDR3 is CATSRDIVGQPQHL. CDR3 sequence (DNA): TGTGCCACCAGCAGAGATATTGTGGGTCAGCCCCAGCATCTT.

A few counts support this clonotype. This sequence joins TRBV14 and TRBJ2-5, with 9 bases that match TRBD1. Per germline, CDR1 SGHDN and CDR2 FVKESK. The length of the CDR3 is 15 residues. V gave up 4 bases and J gave up 4 bases; unmatched junction bases: 7. CDR3 nucleotide sequence: TGTGCCAGCAGCCTTAACACAGGGGGCCGAGAGACCCAGTACTTC. It codes for CASSLNTGGRETQYF.

This clonotype was found a few times. This chain uses TRBV4-1 with TRBJ2-4, with TRBD1 matching 7 bases. The CDR3 sequence is 16 residues long. The germline gives CDR1 MGHRA, CDR2 YSYEKL. Losses at the gene ends were 2 bases for V and 1 base for J; bases not matched to a gene: 5. For the CDR3, the DNA is TGCGCCAGCAGCCAAATTGACAGGGCGGCCAAAAACATTCAGTACTTC. Amino acids: CASSQIDRAAKNIQYF.

This clonotype was found a few times. The V call is TRBV6-1, the J call TRBJ2-3; TRBD2 might be the D (5 bases). V was clipped by 2 bases and J by 7 bases, with 10 bases between them. The CDR3 consists of 13 residues. The germline V gene encodes CDR1 MNHNS and CDR2 SASEGT. The CDR3, as DNA: TGTGCCAGCAGTGAACTACTAGACCATACGCAGTATTTT. Its translation: CASSELLDHTQYF.

The chain combines TRBV9 with TRBJ2-7; TRBD1 aligns across 9 bases. CDR1 and CDR2 from the germline V gene are SGDLS and YYNGEE. V shed 0 bases, J shed 6 bases, and the junction held 4 bases outside the gene matches. CDR3 length equals 14 residues. The CDR3 coding sequence is TGTGCCAGCAGCGTAGGGAGACAGGGGGGCGAGCAGTACTTC. Its protein is CASSVGRQGGEQYF.

This clonotype was recorded a few times. The V gene is TRBV12-3 or TRBV12-4, the J gene TRBJ2-5; weak D call: TRBD1 (6 bases). This CDR3 region has 13 residues. V was trimmed by 6 bases and J by 10 bases, leaving 18 bases between them. This CDR3 reads CASSPRGPDSQYF. DNA of the CDR3: TGTGCCAGCAGCCCTAGAGGTCCGGACAGCCAGTACTTC.

This clonotype was detected only a few times. The rearrangement joins TRBV6-2 or TRBV6-3 to TRBJ2-5; D gene uncertain. Germline-derived CDR1 and CDR2 are MNHEY and SVGEGT. The CDR3 covers 13 residues. Trimming left V 3 bases short and J 2 bases short, with 7 bases between. CDR3 residues: CASSYALQETQYF. The CDR3 DNA follows: TGTGCCAGCAGTTATGCTCTGCAAGAGACCCAGTACTTC.

The table lists this clonotype with a few counts. The J gene is TRBJ2-3, the V gene TRBV6-4; TRBD2 might be the D (7 bases). The CDR3 is 15 residues long. Germline loops: CDR1 MRHNA, CDR2 SNTAGT. V lost 2 bases and J lost 4, with 13 bases in between. The CDR3 sequence: CASSDGAGAADTQYF. CDR3 DNA sequence: TGTGCCAGCAGTGACGGGGCGGGGGCGGCAGATACGCAGTATTTT.

This chain uses TRBV7-7 with TRBJ2-5; 8 bases are shared with TRBD1. The CDR3 loop spans 16 amino acids. The V segment lost 5 bases and the J segment 2 bases; nucleotides outside the gene matches: 10. Germline V gives CDR1 SSHAT, CDR2 FNYEAQ (reference sequence). CDR3 sequence: CASSKTGGGGQETQYF. Here the CDR3 DNA reads TGTGCCAGCAGCAAAACAGGGGGTGGTGGTCAAGAGACCCAGTACTTC.

This clonotype came up a few times. The rearrangement uses TRBV29-1 and TRBJ1-5; D may be TRBD1 (5 bases). The CDR3 length is 13 residues. Germline lookup yields CDR1 SQVTM and CDR2 ANQGSEA. V shed 4 bases and J shed 2 bases, with 9 bases lying between them. The CDR3 DNA follows: TGCAGCGTTGGGGGGGACGGCAATCAGCCCCAGCATTTT. It codes for CSVGGDGNQPQHF. Together with reference TRBV29-1 and TRBJ1-5, the CDR3 gives the full variable domain: SAVISQKPSRDICQRGTSLTIQCQVDSQVTMMFWYRQQPGQSLTLIATANQGSEATYESGFVIDKFPISRPNLTFSTLTVSNMSPEDSSIYLCSVGGDGNQPQHFGDGTRLSIL.

The chain is built from TRBV7-2 and TRBJ2-5, with TRBD2 matching over 13 bases. Germline CDR1 reads SGHTA; CDR2 reads FQGNSA. After removal of 3 bases from V and 2 bases from J, the junction contained 3 bases not matched to a gene. This CDR3 is 16 amino acids long. CDR3 protein: CASSFRLAGGQETQYF. The CDR3 DNA is TGTGCCAGCAGCTTTAGACTAGCGGGGGGACAAGAGACCCAGTACTTC.

The chain has TRBV5-1 and TRBJ2-2; tentatively, D is TRBD1 (6 bases). Germline V gives CDR1 SGHRS, CDR2 YFSETQ. The CDR3 runs to 15 residues. Trimming shortened V by 6 bases and J by 4 bases, and 16 bases separated the two germline ends. CDR3: CASTFMTGLTGELFF. The DNA for the CDR3 is TGCGCCAGCACCTTTATGACAGGACTCACCGGGGAGCTGTTTTTT.

This clonotype was recorded a few times. V is TRBV2 and J is TRBJ1-5; D gene ambiguous. The CDR3 has 13 residues. V was clipped by 2 bases and J by 8 bases, with 10 bases between them. Germline V lookup: CDR1 SNHLY, CDR2 FYNNEI. In DNA form, the CDR3 reads TGTGCCAGCAGTGAAATGCCCGGGGAGCCCCAGCATTTT. This codes for CASSEMPGEPQHF.

This clonotype showed up just a few times. The rearrangement joins TRBV28 to TRBJ2-1, with 8 bases fitting TRBD2. This CDR3 contains 16 residues. CDR1 MDHEN and CDR2 SYDVKM come from the germline V gene. V shed 5 bases and J 8 bases; nucleotides not matched to a gene: 14. In DNA form, the CDR3 reads TGTGCCAGCAGTCCTCCCCCCTCGGGAGGGCTCGATGAGCAGTTCTTC. Translating it yields CASSPPPSGGLDEQFF.

In its sample, this clonotype was seen a few times. The chain is built from TRBV5-6 and TRBJ2-1; the match to TRBD1 covers 12 bases. The CDR3 spans 17 residues. Germline V gene data show CDR1 as SGHDT and CDR2 as YYEEEE. V lost 4 bases, J lost 8 bases, and 13 bases stayed unmatched. In nucleotides, the CDR3 is TGTGCCAGCAGCCAAGGAAACCCGGGACAGGGGGCGTATGAGCAGTTCTTC. It yields the protein CASSQGNPGQGAYEQFF.

This clonotype was seen only a few times. This CDR3 fails to terminate in the conserved phenylalanine or tryptophan, so it likely reflects a read error. The DNA is left out, because the CDR3 cannot be placed on it with certainty; the CDR3 is given as TCRdb lists it. V and J are TRBV12-3 or TRBV12-4 and TRBJ2-5; TRBD2 was called by the table and not checked on the DNA. Counting both end residues, the CDR3 totals 13 amino acids. The CDR3 loop reads CASSSQGLAGALL.

This clonotype was detected a few times. The chain carries TRBV5-1 and TRBJ1-4, with D possibly being TRBD1 (6 bases). Trimming removed 0 bases at V and 1 base at J, with 7 bases between. The germline V gene encodes CDR1 SGHRS and CDR2 YFSETQ. The CDR3 is 15 residues long. The CDR3 DNA reads TGCGCCAGCAGCTTGGAGGGGGAAACTAATGAAAAACTGTTTTTT. Its translation: CASSLEGETNEKLFF.

This clonotype was counted a few times. The chain joins TRBV11-2 to TRBJ2-3; D is uncertain. CDR3 length: 17 amino acids. V shed 0 bases and J shed 4 bases, with 17 bases lying between them. CDR1 is SGHAT and CDR2 is FQNNGV in the germline V gene. The CDR3 nucleotides read TGTGCCAGCAGCTTAGACAGGTTTCGAGCGAGAGCAGATACGCAGTATTTT. Encoded protein: CASSLDRFRARADTQYF.

The rearrangement links TRBV5-1 to TRBJ2-7, with unresolved D. The germline V gene has CDR1 SGHRS and CDR2 YFSETQ. This CDR3 is built from 14 residues. V shed 4 bases and J shed 2 bases, with 13 bases lying between them. The CDR3: CASSSVTGPYEQYF. The CDR3 DNA sequence: TGCGCCAGCAGCAGCGTTACGGGTCCCTACGAGCAGTACTTC.

The chain joins TRBV2 to TRBJ2-1; 9 bases agree with TRBD2. V was clipped by 3 bases and J by 8 bases; unmatched bases: 11. The CDR3 runs 16 residues. Per germline, CDR1 SNHLY and CDR2 FYNNEI. DNA for the CDR3: TGTGCCAGCAGTGAGAGGCGAGCGGGAGGTAGTGATGAGCAGTTCTTC. It is translated as CASSERRAGGSDEQFF.

This clonotype was counted a few times. The CDR3 bases are TGCGCCAGCAGCCAAGAACTAGCGGGAGCGTACGAGCAGTACTTC. Encoded protein: CASSQELAGAYEQYF. This rearrangement joins TRBV4-3 to TRBJ2-7; 11 positions agree with TRBD2. V lost 0 bases to trimming and J lost 4 bases; unmatched junction nucleotides: 2. Germline CDR1 and CDR2: LGHNA and YSLEER. This CDR3 contains 15 residues.

V and J are TRBV20-1 and TRBJ1-5, with a tentative D call TRBD1 (5 bases). This CDR3 contains 12 residues. Trimming stripped 5 bases from V and 4 bases from J, with 9 bases between. The germline V gene has CDR1 DFQATT and CDR2 SNEGSKA (reference sequence). The CDR3 here is CSAWDGNQPQHF. The CDR3 coding sequence is TGCAGTGCTTGGGACGGAAATCAGCCCCAGCATTTT.

This clonotype was observed a handful of times. The chain uses TRBV29-1 and TRBJ2-7, with D perhaps matching TRBD1 (5 bases). Trimming took 1 base from V and 2 from J, leaving 15 bases between them. This CDR3 has 15 amino acids. Germline-derived CDR1 and CDR2 are SQVTM and ANQGSEA. The CDR3 loop reads CSVEGSGPGPYEQYF. Here the CDR3 DNA reads TGCAGCGTTGAAGGATCAGGGCCTGGACCCTACGAGCAGTACTTC.

This clonotype was counted a few times. The chain uses TRBV30 and TRBJ1-5; possibly TRBD1 for D (5 bases). With 3 bases removed from V and 1 base from J, the gap between germline ends came to 13 bases. The germline V gene encodes CDR1 GTSNPN and CDR2 SVGIG (reference sequence). The CDR3 runs 15 residues. CDR3: CAWSRAGPSNQPQHF. CDR3 DNA: TGTGCCTGGAGCCGGGCAGGGCCAAGCAATCAGCCCCAGCATTTT.

This clonotype was counted between two and nine times. The chain carries TRBV11-2 and TRBJ2-1; 11 positions match TRBD2. The CDR3 covers 15 residues. Germline CDR1 reads SGHAT; CDR2 reads FQNNGV. V was clipped by 5 bases and J by 10 bases; unmatched bases: 10. CDR3 bases: TGTGCCAGCAGCACGACCCCGACTAGCGGGGTGGAGCAGTTCTTC. Its translation is CASSTTPTSGVEQFF.